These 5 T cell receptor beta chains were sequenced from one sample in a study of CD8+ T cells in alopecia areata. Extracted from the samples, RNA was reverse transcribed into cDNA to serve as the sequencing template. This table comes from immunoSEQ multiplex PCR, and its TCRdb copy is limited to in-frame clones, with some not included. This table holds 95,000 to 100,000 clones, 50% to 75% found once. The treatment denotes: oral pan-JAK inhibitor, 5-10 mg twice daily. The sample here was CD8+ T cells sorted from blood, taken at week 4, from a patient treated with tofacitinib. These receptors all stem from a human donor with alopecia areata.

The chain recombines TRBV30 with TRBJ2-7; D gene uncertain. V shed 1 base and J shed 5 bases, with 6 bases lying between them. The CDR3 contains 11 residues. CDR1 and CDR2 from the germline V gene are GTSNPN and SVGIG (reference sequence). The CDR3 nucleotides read TGTGCCTGGAGTGACAACCACGAGCAGTACTTC. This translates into CAWSDNHEQYF.

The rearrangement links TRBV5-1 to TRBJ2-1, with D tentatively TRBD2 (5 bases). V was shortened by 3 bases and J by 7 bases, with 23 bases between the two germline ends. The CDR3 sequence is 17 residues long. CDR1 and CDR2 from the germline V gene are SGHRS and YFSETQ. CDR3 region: CASSSFSGNRLGNEQFF. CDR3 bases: TGCGCCAGCAGCTCGTTTTCCGGGAACCGACTCGGGAATGAGCAGTTCTTC. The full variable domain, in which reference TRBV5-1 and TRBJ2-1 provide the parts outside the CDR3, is KAGVTQTPRYLIKTRGQQVTLSCSPISGHRSVSWYQQTPGQGLQFLFEYFSETQRNKGNFPGRFSGRQFSNSRSEMNVSTLELGDSALYLCASSSFSGNRLGNEQFFGPGTRLTVL.

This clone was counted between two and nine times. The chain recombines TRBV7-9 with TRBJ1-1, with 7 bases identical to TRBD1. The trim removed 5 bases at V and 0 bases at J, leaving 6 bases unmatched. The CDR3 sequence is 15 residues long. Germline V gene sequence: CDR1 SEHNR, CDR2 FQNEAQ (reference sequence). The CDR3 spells CASSPDQGVNTEAFF. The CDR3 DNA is TGTGCCAGCAGCCCAGATCAGGGGGTGAACACTGAAGCTTTCTTT.

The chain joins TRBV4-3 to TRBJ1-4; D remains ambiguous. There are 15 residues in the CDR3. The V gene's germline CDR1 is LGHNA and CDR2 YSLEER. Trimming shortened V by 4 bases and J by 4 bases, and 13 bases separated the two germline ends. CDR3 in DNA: TGCGCCAGCAGCCGAGCTTGGGGTCGTAATGAAAAACTGTTTTTT. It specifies CASSRAWGRNEKLFF.

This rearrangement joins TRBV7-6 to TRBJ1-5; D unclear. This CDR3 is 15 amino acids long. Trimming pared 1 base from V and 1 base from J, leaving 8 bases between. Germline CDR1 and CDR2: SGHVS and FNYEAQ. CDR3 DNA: TGTGCCAGCAGCTTAGGGGCAGGCAGCAATCAGCCCCAGCATTTT. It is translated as CASSLGAGSNQPQHF.